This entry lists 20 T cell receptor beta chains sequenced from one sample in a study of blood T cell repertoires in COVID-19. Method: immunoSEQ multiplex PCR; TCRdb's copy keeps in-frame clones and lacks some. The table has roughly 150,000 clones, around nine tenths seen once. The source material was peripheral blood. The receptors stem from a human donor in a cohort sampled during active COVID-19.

The CDR3, as DNA: TGCGCCAGCAGCCAAGAGTGGCGGGGGGCCCTCGCCGGGGAGCTGTTTTTT. As protein: CASSQEWRGALAGELFF. The V and J genes are TRBV4-3 and TRBJ2-2, with 8 bases identical to TRBD2. The CDR3 contains 17 residues. The ends lost 0 bases at V and 6 bases at J; junction bases unmatched: 9. CDR1 and CDR2 from the germline V gene are LGHNA and YSLEER.

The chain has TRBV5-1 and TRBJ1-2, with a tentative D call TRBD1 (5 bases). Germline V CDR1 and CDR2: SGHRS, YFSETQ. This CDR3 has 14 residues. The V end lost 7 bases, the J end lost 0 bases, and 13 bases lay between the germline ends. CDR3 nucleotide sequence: TGCGCCAGCTCACCAGGGACTTCTAACTATGGCTACACCTTC. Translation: CASSPGTSNYGYTF.

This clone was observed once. CDR3 nucleotides: TGTGCCAGCTCACCCGGGACAGTCCCTGCCCTTTACCAGCAGTACTTC. It yields the protein CASSPGTVPALYQQYF. V gene TRBV18 combines with J gene TRBJ2-7, with 7 nucleotides matching TRBD1. CDR1 and CDR2 from the germline V gene are KGHSH and LQKENI. The trim removed 3 bases at V and 8 bases at J, leaving 16 bases unmatched. The CDR3 spans 16 residues. Drawing the rest from reference TRBV18 and TRBJ2-7, the complete variable domain is NAGVMQNPRHLVRRRGQEARLRCSPMKGHSHVYWYRQLPEEGLKFMVYLQKENIIDESGMPKERFSAEFPKEGPSILRIQQVVRGDSAAYFCASSPGTVPALYQQYFGPGTRLTVT.

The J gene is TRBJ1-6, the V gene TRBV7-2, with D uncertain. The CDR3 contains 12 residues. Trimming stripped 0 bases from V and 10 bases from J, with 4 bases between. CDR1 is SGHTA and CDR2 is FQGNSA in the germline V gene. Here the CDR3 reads CASSLALSPLHF. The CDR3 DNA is TGTGCCAGCAGCTTAGCCCTCTCACCCCTCCACTTT.

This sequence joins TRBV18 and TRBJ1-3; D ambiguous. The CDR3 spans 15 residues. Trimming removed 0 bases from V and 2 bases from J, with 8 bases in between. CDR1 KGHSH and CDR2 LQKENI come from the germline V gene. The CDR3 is CASSPPYETGNTIYF. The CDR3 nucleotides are TGTGCCAGCTCACCACCCTACGAGACTGGAAACACCATATATTTT.

The CDR3 DNA reads as TGTGCCAGTAGTATAGGACAGAACACCGGGGAGCTGTTTTTT. It specifies CASSIGQNTGELFF. V gene TRBV19 combines with J gene TRBJ2-2, with D hard to call. The CDR3 is 14 residues long. Trimming took off 1 base at V and 1 base at J, with 4 bases between the two ends. Germline CDR1 and CDR2: LNHDA and SQIVND (reference sequence).

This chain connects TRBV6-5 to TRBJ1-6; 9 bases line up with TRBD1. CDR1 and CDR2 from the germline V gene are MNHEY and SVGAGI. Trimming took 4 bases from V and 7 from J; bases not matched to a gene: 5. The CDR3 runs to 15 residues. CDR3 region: CASSWTGVGNSPLHF. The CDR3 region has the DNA TGTGCCAGCAGTTGGACAGGGGTGGGGAATTCACCCCTCCACTTT.

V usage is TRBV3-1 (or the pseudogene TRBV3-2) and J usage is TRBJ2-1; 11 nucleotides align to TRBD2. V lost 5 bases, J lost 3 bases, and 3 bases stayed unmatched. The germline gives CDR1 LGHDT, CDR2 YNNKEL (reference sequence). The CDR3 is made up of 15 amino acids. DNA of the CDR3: TGTGCCAGCAGCGTGACTAGCGGGGTCTACAATGAGCAGTTCTTC. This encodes CASSVTSGVYNEQFF.

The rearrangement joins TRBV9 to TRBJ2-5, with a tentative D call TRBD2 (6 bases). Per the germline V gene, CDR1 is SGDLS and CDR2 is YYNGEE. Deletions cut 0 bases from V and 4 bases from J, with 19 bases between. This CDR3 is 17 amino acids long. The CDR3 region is CASSVVGGAGGVETQYF. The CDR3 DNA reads TGTGCCAGCAGCGTAGTGGGTGGAGCGGGTGGAGTAGAGACCCAGTACTTC.

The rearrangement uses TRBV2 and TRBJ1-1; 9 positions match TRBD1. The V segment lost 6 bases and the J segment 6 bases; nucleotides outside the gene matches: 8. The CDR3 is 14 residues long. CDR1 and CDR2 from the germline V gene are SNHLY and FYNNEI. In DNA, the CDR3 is TGTGCCAGCAGGGGGACAGGGAGTAGTGCTGAAGCTTTCTTT. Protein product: CASRGTGSSAEAFF.

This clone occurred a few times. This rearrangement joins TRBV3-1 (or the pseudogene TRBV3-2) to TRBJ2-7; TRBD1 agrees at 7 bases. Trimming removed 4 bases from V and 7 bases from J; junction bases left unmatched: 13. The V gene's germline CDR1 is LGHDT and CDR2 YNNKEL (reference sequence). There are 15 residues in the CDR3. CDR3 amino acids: CASSPYGTALGEQYF. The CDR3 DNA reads TGTGCCAGCAGCCCGTACGGGACAGCCCTAGGGGAGCAGTACTTC.

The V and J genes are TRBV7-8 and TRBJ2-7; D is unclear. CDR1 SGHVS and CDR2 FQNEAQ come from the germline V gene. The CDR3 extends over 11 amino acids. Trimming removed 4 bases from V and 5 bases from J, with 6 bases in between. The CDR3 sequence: CASSSPNEQYF. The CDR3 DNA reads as TGTGCCAGCAGCTCCCCTAACGAGCAGTACTTC.

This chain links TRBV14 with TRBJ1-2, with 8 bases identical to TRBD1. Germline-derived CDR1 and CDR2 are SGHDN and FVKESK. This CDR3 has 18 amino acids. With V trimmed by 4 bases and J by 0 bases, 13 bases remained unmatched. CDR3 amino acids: CASSPQLRQGRTNYGYTF. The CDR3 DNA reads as TGTGCCAGCAGCCCCCAGCTCCGACAGGGGAGAACTAACTATGGCTACACCTTC.

CDR3: CASSLPGYYEQYF. DNA of the CDR3: TGTGCCAGCAGTTTGCCAGGGTACTACGAGCAGTACTTC. The chain carries TRBV28 and TRBJ2-7; possible D gene TRBD1, 5 bases. From germline, CDR1 is MDHEN and CDR2 SYDVKM. Between the trimmed V and J ends, which lost 3 bases and 3 bases, there was a span of 9 bases. This CDR3 region has 13 residues.

In DNA form, the CDR3 reads TGTGCCAGCAGGCGGGCAGGGGCTGACACCGGGGAGCTGTTTTTT. This codes for CASRRAGADTGELFF. This rearrangement joins TRBV6-5 to TRBJ2-2; perhaps TRBD1 as D (6 bases). This CDR3 spans 15 amino acids. Trimming removed 6 bases from V and 3 bases from J, with 14 bases in between. The germline CDR1 and CDR2 sequences are MNHEY and SVGAGI.

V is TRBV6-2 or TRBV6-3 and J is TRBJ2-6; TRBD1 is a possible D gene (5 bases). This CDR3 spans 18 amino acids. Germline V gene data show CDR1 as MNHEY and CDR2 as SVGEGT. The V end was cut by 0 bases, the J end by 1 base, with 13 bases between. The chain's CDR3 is CASSYSGQGRSGANVLTF. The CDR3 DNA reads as TGTGCCAGCAGTTACTCGGGGCAGGGTAGGTCTGGGGCCAACGTCCTGACTTTC.

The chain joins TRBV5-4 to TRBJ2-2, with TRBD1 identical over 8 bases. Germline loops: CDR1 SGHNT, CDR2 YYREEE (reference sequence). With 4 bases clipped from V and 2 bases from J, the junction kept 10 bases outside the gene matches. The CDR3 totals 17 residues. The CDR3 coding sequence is TGTGCCAGCAGCCCGGGGACAGGAGGTTTCAACACCGGGGAGCTGTTTTTT. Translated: CASSPGTGGFNTGELFF.

The CDR3 loop is CASSYRGRVTEAFF. CDR3 bases: TGTGCCAGCAGTTACAGGGGGCGGGTCACTGAAGCTTTCTTT. V usage is TRBV5-6 and J usage is TRBJ1-1; TRBD1 matches 9 bases. CDR1 SGHDT and CDR2 YYEEEE come from the germline V gene. The CDR3 sequence is 14 residues long. V lost 5 bases and J lost 4; bases outside the gene matches: 6.

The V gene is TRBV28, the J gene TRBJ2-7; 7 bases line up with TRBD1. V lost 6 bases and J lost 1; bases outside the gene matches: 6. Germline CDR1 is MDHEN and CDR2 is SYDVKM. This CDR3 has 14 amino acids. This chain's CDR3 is CASREQGISYEQYF. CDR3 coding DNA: TGTGCCAGCAGGGAACAGGGGATATCCTACGAGCAGTACTTC.

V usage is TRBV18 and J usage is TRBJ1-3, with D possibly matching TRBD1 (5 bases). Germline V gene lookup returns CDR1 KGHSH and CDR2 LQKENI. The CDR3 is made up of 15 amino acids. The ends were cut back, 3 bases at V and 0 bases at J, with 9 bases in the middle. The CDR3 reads CASSPAGGSGNTIYF. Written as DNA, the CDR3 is TGTGCCAGCTCACCCGCGGGGGGCTCTGGAAACACCATATATTTT. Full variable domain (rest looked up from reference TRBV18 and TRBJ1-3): NAGVMQNPRHLVRRRGQEARLRCSPMKGHSHVYWYRQLPEEGLKFMVYLQKENIIDESGMPKERFSAEFPKEGPSILRIQQVVRGDSAAYFCASSPAGGSGNTIYFGEGSWLTVV.